The rows below give T cell receptor beta chains drawn from one sample of a study of cytomegalovirus exposure and HLA in healthy donors. Sequencing used immunoSEQ multiplex PCR; TCRdb keeps in-frame clones, though not all of them. The sample has 150,000 to 180,000 clones; over 60% are singletons. The sequencing sample was made of PBMCs. All receptors derive from a woman in her thirties or forties in good health and CMV-seronegative. Each CDR3 is given with its conserved first and last residue. A D gene is named only where the DNA matches it firmly. Clone size is stated in some rows and not others, as once, few, many or a class when expanded.

>TRBJ2-2|TRBV7-2|TRBD2|.|15
CASSPWGGTTGELFF
TGTGCCAGCAGCCCATGGGGGGGGACGACCGGGGAGCTGTTTTTT
>TRBJ2-6|TRBV5-8|.|.|14
CASSLGAGANVLTF
TGTGCCAGCAGCTTAGGGGCTGGGGCCAACGTCCTGACTTTC
>TRBJ1-1|TRBV11-3|.|.|13
CASSYGQNTEAFF
TGTGCCAGCAGTTATGGACAGAACACTGAAGCTTTCTTT
>TRBJ1-1|TRBV6-4|TRBD1|.|14
CASTQGAGDTEAFF
TGTGCCAGCACCCAGGGGGCGGGGGACACTGAAGCTTTCTTT
>TRBJ2-7|TRBV6-5|TRBD1|.|14
CASSPRQGRYEQYF
TGTGCCAGCAGTCCCCGACAGGGAAGGTACGAGCAGTACTTC
>TRBJ2-2|TRBV5-1|.|.|14
CASSLLVEAGELFF
TGCGCCAGCAGCTTGTTAGTAGAGGCCGGGGAGCTGTTTTTT
>TRBJ2-7|TRBV6-6|TRBD2|few|14
CASSYAGTNYEQYF
TGTGCCAGCAGTTACGCGGGGACTAACTACGAGCAGTACTTC
>TRBJ2-3|TRBV6-5|.|once|14
CASSYAEGTDTQYF
TGTGCCAGCAGTTACGCGGAGGGCACAGATACGCAGTATTTT
>TRBJ2-7|TRBV6-6|.|.|13
CASSYDSSYEQYF
TGTGCCAGCAGTTATGACAGCTCCTACGAGCAGTACTTC
>TRBJ2-2|TRBV6-6|.|.|15
CASILKVRNTGELFF
TGTGCCAGCATCCTAAAAGTCCGGAACACCGGGGAGCTGTTTTTT
>TRBJ1-1|TRBV6-5|.|few|13
CASSYGNGREAFF
TGTGCCAGCAGTTACGGTAACGGTCGAGAAGCTTTCTTT
>TRBJ1-5|TRBV27|.|.|13
CASSLTVREPQHF
TGTGCCAGCAGTTTAACAGTCCGAGAGCCCCAGCATTTT
>TRBJ2-7|TRBV4-1|TRBD2|few|17
CASSQGLLAGGTYEQYF
TGCGCCAGCAGCCAAGGGCTACTAGCGGGGGGGACCTACGAGCAGTACTTC
>TRBJ2-7|TRBV28|TRBD2|.|18
CASRTPKASGGPQGEQYF
TGTGCCAGCAGGACACCGAAAGCTAGCGGGGGGCCTCAGGGGGAGCAGTACTTC
>TRBJ2-3|TRBV7-2|TRBD2|.|14
CASSAAGTSGSLDF
TGTGCCAGCAGCGCAGCCGGGACTAGCGGGAGTCTGGATTTT
>TRBJ2-5|TRBV5-4|.|.|15
CASSLIDGGKETQYF
TGTGCCAGCAGCTTGATAGACGGAGGGAAAGAGACCCAGTACTTC
>TRBJ2-2|TRBV5-1|.|.|14
CASSLEGRTGELFF
TGCGCCAGCAGCTTGGAGGGGCGCACCGGGGAGCTGTTTTTT
>TRBJ2-5|TRBV5-4|.|.|14
CASSLGQGQETQYF
TGTGCCAGCAGCTTAGGGCAGGGCCAAGAGACCCAGTACTTC
>TRBJ1-5|TRBV10-3|TRBD1|.|16
CAISERDRGGNQPQHF
TGTGCCATCAGTGAGAGGGACAGGGGAGGCAATCAGCCCCAGCATTTT
>TRBJ2-1|TRBV30|.|once|12
CAWRVFSGEQFF
TGTGCCTGGAGAGTTTTCTCGGGTGAGCAGTTCTTC
>TRBJ2-7|TRBV5-1|.|.|16
CASSLGGQGRSGEQYF
TGCGCCAGCAGCTTGGGGGGGCAGGGACGGTCCGGCGAGCAGTACTTC
>TRBJ2-7|TRBV13|.|.|15
CASSLDSGGSYEQYF
TGTGCCAGCAGCTTGGATAGCGGAGGCTCCTACGAGCAGTACTTC
>TRBJ2-1|TRBV4-2|TRBD2|.|19
CASSQDPAGGRGSYNEQFF
TGTGCCAGCAGCCAAGATCCAGCGGGAGGGCGCGGGTCCTACAATGAGCAGTTCTTC
>TRBJ1-2|TRBV30|TRBD1|.|13
CAWGGTVAYGYTF
TGTGCCTGGGGGGGGACAGTAGCCTATGGCTACACCTTC
>TRBJ1-2|TRBV9|.|.|14
CASSVEKSGNGYTF
TGTGCCAGCAGCGTAGAAAAATCGGGAAATGGCTACACCTTC
>TRBJ1-5|TRBV5-1|.|.|14
CASSETGSFQPQHF
TGCGCCAGCAGCGAAACAGGGAGTTTCCAGCCCCAGCATTTT
>TRBJ1-1|TRBV6-1|.|.|14
CASSEGQANTEAFF
TGTGCCAGCAGTGAGGGGCAGGCGAACACTGAAGCTTTCTTT
>TRBJ1-1|TRBV11-3|TRBD1|.|16
CASSLGTGGGNTEAFF
TGTGCCAGCAGCTTAGGGACAGGGGGCGGGAACACTGAAGCTTTCTTT
>TRBJ2-1|TRBV19|.|.|15
CASSLAGKLYNEQFF
TGTGCCAGTAGTCTGGCAGGGAAACTGTACAATGAGCAGTTCTTC
>TRBJ2-7|TRBV5-3|TRBD1|.|13
CASSKGQLYEQYF
TGTGCCAGCTCTAAGGGACAGCTTTACGAGCAGTACTTC
>TRBJ1-1|TRBV11-3|.|.|12
CASSFSLAEAFF
TGTGCCAGCAGCTTCAGTTTGGCTGAAGCTTTCTTT
>TRBJ2-3|TRBV10-3|TRBD2|.|16
CAISESIAGATDTQYF
TGTGCCATCAGTGAGTCAATAGCGGGAGCCACAGATACGCAGTATTTT
>TRBJ2-7|TRBV7-6|.|.|15
CASSLASGGSYEQYF
TGTGCCAGCAGCTTAGCGTCCGGGGGCTCCTACGAGCAGTACTTC
>TRBJ1-5|TRBV10-3|.|.|13
CAISGAPNQPQHF
TGTGCCATCAGTGGGGCACCAAATCAGCCCCAGCATTTT
>TRBJ1-2|TRBV2|.|.|12
CASSEGFYGYTF
TGTGCCAGCAGTGAGGGCTTTTATGGCTACACCTTC
>TRBJ1-2|TRBV10-3|.|few|13
CAISEERSYGYTF
TGTGCCATCAGTGAGGAACGGTCCTATGGCTACACCTTC
>TRBJ1-1|TRBV7-6|TRBD1|.|12
CATRQGVAEAFF
TGTGCCACCCGACAGGGTGTCGCTGAAGCTTTCTTT
>TRBJ1-2|TRBV5-4|.|.|14
CASSFGEEGFGYTF
TGTGCCAGCAGCTTCGGGGAAGAGGGTTTTGGCTACACCTTC
>TRBJ1-2|TRBV2|TRBD1|.|15
CASREGDRGSYGYTF
TGTGCCAGCAGGGAAGGGGACAGGGGGAGTTATGGCTACACCTTC
>TRBJ2-7|TRBV29-1|.|few|11
CSVEAAYEQYF
TGCAGCGTTGAGGCCGCCTACGAGCAGTACTTC
>TRBJ1-5|TRBV7-8|.|.|14
CASSFGQGSQPQHF
TGTGCCAGCAGTTTTGGGCAGGGTAGTCAGCCCCAGCATTTT
>TRBJ2-1|TRBV4-1|.|.|16
CASSQRQHYVHNEQFF
TGCGCCAGCAGCCAGCGACAGCATTACGTTCACAATGAGCAGTTCTTC
>TRBJ1-2|TRBV27|TRBD1|.|16
CASRRDQGAGRYGYTF
TGTGCCAGCAGGCGGGACCAGGGGGCGGGTCGGTATGGCTACACCTTC
>TRBJ2-3|TRBV5-1|TRBD1|.|16
CASSYGTDQLADTQYF
TGCGCCAGCAGCTACGGGACAGACCAATTGGCAGATACGCAGTATTTT
>TRBJ2-3|TRBV6-1|TRBD2|.|15
CASNGLAAHTDTQYF
TGTGCCAGCAACGGACTAGCGGCCCACACGGATACGCAGTATTTT
>TRBJ2-1|TRBV19|.|.|15
CASSIMSGNYNEQFF
TGTGCCAGTAGTATTATGAGCGGCAACTACAATGAGCAGTTCTTC
>TRBJ1-2|TRBV30|TRBD1|.|13
CAWSVGQGAGYTF
TGTGCCTGGAGTGTGGGACAGGGGGCTGGCTACACCTTC
>TRBJ2-2|TRBV7-2|TRBD2|.|14
CASSLGLNTGELFF
TGTGCCAGCAGCCTGGGACTAAACACCGGGGAGCTGTTTTTT